This T cell receptor beta chain was recovered during a study of identical twins. Study-wide points: Cord blood's abundant beta clonotypes had fewer insertions, unlike memory repertoires. Twin-shared out-of-frame alpha sequences were enriched for low generation probability.

Notes on this clonotype: The antigen is undetermined.

Template switching added a universal primer binding site, and final cDNA carried unique molecular identifiers. Each CDR3 protein is one row after TCRdb ran MiXCR on the 5' RACE reads. This table holds 540,000 or so distinct CDR3 sequences, approximately 20% found once. The CDR3 consists of 16 residues. The data also belong to a second study, concerning yellow fever vaccine responses in identical twins.

The chain links TRBV21-1 to TRBJ2-7; the tabulated D call, TRBD1, remains unverified against the DNA. TRBV21-1 is flagged as a pseudogene. The receptor was isolated from a woman aged 18 to 35 in good health. The sequencing sample was made of CD4+ T cells sorted from blood. CDR3 region: CASSETGQGREYEQYV. The CDR3 nucleotides are TGTGCCAGCAGCGAGACGGGACAGGGAAGAGAGTACGAGCAGTACGTC.